Each of the 29 T cell receptor beta chains below was sequenced from the same sample in a study of T cells in Graves' hyperthyroidism and ophthalmopathy. Researchers took RNA transcripts and amplified the TCR beta CDR3 regions from them. HTBI primers were employed in a first-round RT-PCR of the TCR CDR3. TCRdb called the multiplex PCR reads again in MiXCR, with one record for every CDR3 protein. Here the sample spans 30,000 to 45,000 distinct CDR3 sequences, about 50% being singletons. Sample: blood. The receptors come from a man in his forties with Graves' ophthalmopathy.

At least ten counts were recorded for this clonotype. The chain employs TRBV9 and TRBJ2-1; 8 bases match TRBD2. CDR3 length: 16 residues. V dropped 0 bases and J dropped 2; count of bases not matched to a gene: 4. Germline V CDR1 and CDR2: SGDLS, YYNGEE. CDR3 sequence (DNA): TGTGCCAGCAGCGTAGAAGCGGGGGTTACCTACAATGAGCAGTTCTTC. Amino acid sequence: CASSVEAGVTYNEQFF.

The V call is TRBV19, the J call TRBJ2-2, with 8 bases matching TRBD1. The V segment lost 9 bases and the J segment 7 bases; nucleotides outside the gene matches: 7. CDR1 is LNHDA, CDR2 SQIVND, per germline (reference sequence). The CDR3 totals 13 residues. The CDR3: CASHGQGYGELFF. The DNA of the CDR3 is TGTGCCAGCCACGGACAGGGTTACGGGGAGCTGTTTTTT.

V gene TRBV19 combines with J gene TRBJ1-1, with D possibly being TRBD1 (5 bases). The V gene's germline CDR1 is LNHDA and CDR2 SQIVND (reference sequence). This CDR3 spans 13 amino acids. V was shortened by 6 bases and J by 4 bases, with 12 bases between the two germline ends. The CDR3 spells CASSRAGGTEAFF. CDR3 DNA: TGTGCCAGTAGCCGAGCGGGGGGCACTGAAGCTTTCTTT. Full variable domain (missing parts from reference TRBV19 and TRBJ1-1): DGGITQSPKYLFRKEGQNVTLSCEQNLNHDAMYWYRQDPGQGLRLIYYSQIVNDFQKGDIAEGYSVSREKKESFPLTVTSAQKNPTAFYLCASSRAGGTEAFFGQGTRLTVV.

To note about this clonotype: The limits of the CDR3 on the DNA are not certain, so only TCRdb's listed CDR3 is given. CDR3 sequence: CASSPGLSTYEQYFGELFF. This chain uses TRBV9 with TRBJ2-2; the table assigns TRBD2, which was not confirmed against the DNA. The CDR3 spans 19 amino acids, including both terminal residues. Germline CDR1 and CDR2: SGDLS and YYNGEE.

This clonotype was picked up many times. This rearrangement joins TRBV12-3 or TRBV12-4 to TRBJ1-4; D not resolved. V was shortened by 6 bases and J by 5 bases, with 10 bases between the two germline ends. The CDR3 contains 13 residues. CDR3 nucleotide sequence: TGTGCCAGCAGCAGCGACATAAATGAAAAACTGTTTTTT. This sequence encodes CASSSDINEKLFF.

This clonotype appeared many times. J is TRBJ2-5 and V is TRBV7-8, with 8 bases fitting TRBD1. This CDR3 is 18 amino acids long. The J segment lost 7 bases and the V segment lost 1 base, leaving 17 bases of the junction unmatched. From germline, CDR1 is SGHVS and CDR2 FQNEAQ. The CDR3 reads CASSLGRRTGRSGVTQYF. The DNA of the CDR3 is TGTGCCAGCAGCTTAGGTCGGAGGACAGGGAGGTCGGGGGTGACCCAGTACTTC.

This clonotype was seen repeatedly, ten times or more. The rearrangement links TRBV27 to TRBJ2-3; maybe TRBD2 (6 bases). CDR3 size: 12 residues. The germline CDR1 and CDR2 sequences are MNHEY and SMNVEV (reference sequence). Between the trimmed V and J ends, which lost 6 bases and 7 bases, there was a span of 11 bases. CDR3 sequence: CASRGGGYTQYF. The DNA for the CDR3 is TGTGCCAGCAGGGGAGGTGGATATACGCAGTATTTT.

This rearrangement joins TRBV29-1 to TRBJ1-2; 8 nucleotides line up with TRBD1. The CDR3 extends over 12 amino acids. Germline V gives CDR1 SQVTM, CDR2 ANQGSEA. The V and J ends lost 6 bases and 4 bases, in that order; junction bases with no gene match: 4. CDR3 DNA: TGCAGCGTCTGGGACAGGTGCTATGGCTACACCTTC. Residues: CSVWDRCYGYTF.

V usage is TRBV20-1 and J usage is TRBJ1-5, with D unclear. V was pared by 7 bases and J by 14 bases, with 24 bases between. This CDR3 contains 13 residues. Per the germline V gene, CDR1 is DFQATT and CDR2 is SNEGSKA (reference sequence). CDR3 loop: CSGGRAGGSYEHF. In DNA form, the CDR3 reads TGCAGTGGGGGTAGGGCGGGAGGCTCCTACGAGCATTTT.

As to this clonotype: Germline and junction disagree at one end, which may indicate a read error. This chain links TRBV29-1 with TRBJ1-1, with D maybe TRBD1 (6 bases). The CDR3 has 11 amino acids. Germline V lookup: CDR1 SQVTM, CDR2 ANQGSEA. Here the CDR3 DNA reads TGCAGCGTTGCAAGGGACACTGAAGTTTTTTTT. Protein sequence: CSVARDTEVFF.

In its sample, this clonotype was seen many times. The rearrangement links TRBV9 to TRBJ1-2; the D is unclear. The germline gives CDR1 SGDLS, CDR2 YYNGEE. The CDR3 loop spans 15 amino acids. V dropped 0 bases and J dropped 4 bases, with 13 bases sitting between them. CDR3 coding DNA: TGTGCCAGCAGCGTAGGTACAGCTCCTAGCTATGGCTACACCTTC. Its protein product is CASSVGTAPSYGYTF. The full variable domain, completed using reference TRBV9 and TRBJ1-2, is DSGVTQTPKHLITATGQRVTLRCSPRSGDLSVYWYQQSLDQGLQFLIQYYNGEERAKGNILERFSAQQFPDLHSELNLSSLELGDSALYFCASSVGTAPSYGYTFGSGTRLTVV.

The rearrangement links TRBV2 to TRBJ1-1; no clear D. CDR1 is SNHLY, CDR2 FYNNEI, per germline. V lost 8 bases and J 3 bases, leaving 7 bases between the germline ends. CDR3 length equals 11 residues. CDR3 nucleotides: TGTGCCAGCGGGAGCGACACTGAAGCTTTCTTT. Amino acid sequence: CASGSDTEAFF.

In this sample, this clonotype turned up many times. This sequence joins TRBV12-3 or TRBV12-4 and TRBJ2-5, with TRBD1 matching over 9 bases. V lost 6 bases, J lost 4 bases, and 9 bases stayed unmatched. The CDR3 is 15 amino acids. As DNA, the CDR3 is TGTGCCAGCAGCCTAGGGCAGGACAGGGGAGAGACCCAGTACTTC. It specifies CASSLGQDRGETQYF.

This clonotype was counted at least ten times. V usage is TRBV25-1 and J usage is TRBJ2-2, with 10 positions matching TRBD2. CDR3 length: 17 residues. Per the germline V gene, CDR1 is MGHDK and CDR2 is SYGVNS. Unmatched junction bases numbered 5, after V lost 3 bases and J lost 1 base. CDR3 sequence: CASSDSGGAGNTGELFF. For the CDR3, the DNA is TGTGCCAGCAGTGACAGCGGGGGGGCCGGGAACACCGGGGAGCTGTTTTTT.

Concerning this clonotype itself: One end of the junction fails to match germline, which may point to a read error. The chain combines TRBV7-8 with TRBJ2-1; tentative D call: TRBD1 (6 bases). The CDR3 covers 12 residues. CDR1 is SGHVS, CDR2 FQNEAQ, per germline. The CDR3 bases are TGTGCCAGCAGCCTGGGACACAATAAGCAGTTCTTC. It encodes CASSLGHNKQFF.

This clonotype was seen at least ten times. V is TRBV25-1 and J is TRBJ2-7, with D possibly matching TRBD2 (5 bases). The germline gives CDR1 MGHDK, CDR2 SYGVNS. The CDR3 extends over 14 amino acids. Trimming took off 5 bases at V and 1 base at J, with 12 bases between the two ends. CDR3 protein: CASSPDFRSYEQYF. In DNA, the CDR3 is TGTGCCAGCAGTCCGGACTTTCGGTCCTACGAGCAGTACTTC.

This clonotype came up many times. The V and J genes are TRBV9 and TRBJ1-1; 8 bases agree with TRBD1. The ends lost 0 bases at V and 1 base at J; junction bases unmatched: 11. Germline V gives CDR1 SGDLS, CDR2 YYNGEE. The CDR3 sequence is 18 residues long. The CDR3 nucleotides read TGTGCCAGCAGCGTAGGACGTGATATCGACAGGGGGAACACTGAAGCTTTCTTT. Amino acids: CASSVGRDIDRGNTEAFF.

Points on this clonotype: Because it lacks the conserved phenylalanine or tryptophan at the end, this CDR3 is likely a read error. The chain joins TRBV7-9 to TRBJ2-1, with a weak D call TRBD1 (6 bases). The V gene's germline CDR1 is SEHNR and CDR2 FQNEAQ (reference sequence). V lost 8 bases to trimming and J lost 1 base, with 21 bases between them. CDR3 length: 17 amino acids. This CDR3 is CASGPYGQGRSYNEQFS. The DNA of the CDR3 is TGTGCCAGCGGCCCCTACGGCCAGGGGCGGTCCTACAATGAGCAGTTCTCC.

This chain links TRBV28 with TRBJ2-1; 7 bases match TRBD1. This CDR3 is built from 16 residues. Germline trimming cut 7 bases from V and 7 bases from J; bases unmatched to any gene: 16. Germline assignment: CDR1 MDHEN and CDR2 SYDVKM. The CDR3 loop reads CASNNRGWNTENEQFF. The CDR3 DNA reads as TGTGCCAGCAATAACAGGGGCTGGAACACTGAAAATGAGCAGTTCTTC.

V is TRBV7-3 and J is TRBJ2-7, with D unresolved. CDR1 is SGHTA, CDR2 FQGTGA, per germline. Trimming removed 2 bases at V and 3 bases at J, with 8 bases between. The CDR3 loop spans 13 amino acids. The CDR3 DNA sequence: TGTGCCAGCAGCTTAGGTGGGGACTACGAGCAGTACTTC. Translated: CASSLGGDYEQYF.

The chain recombines TRBV19 with TRBJ2-2; 9 bases match TRBD1. The CDR3 is 14 residues long. The germline gives CDR1 LNHDA, CDR2 SQIVND (reference sequence). Germline trimming cut 7 bases from V and 1 base from J; bases unmatched to any gene: 1. The CDR3 DNA follows: TGTGCCAGTACGGACAGGGGGAACACCGGGGAGCTGTTTTTT. Protein sequence: CASTDRGNTGELFF. The whole variable domain, filled in from reference TRBV19 and TRBJ2-2, reads DGGITQSPKYLFRKEGQNVTLSCEQNLNHDAMYWYRQDPGQGLRLIYYSQIVNDFQKGDIAEGYSVSREKKESFPLTVTSAQKNPTAFYLCASTDRGNTGELFFGEGSRLTVL.

This clonotype was detected only once. The chain recombines TRBV4-1 with TRBJ2-3; tentatively, D is TRBD2 (5 bases). The CDR3 has 14 residues. V gave up 1 base and J gave up 2 bases, with 7 bases separating them. Germline CDR1 reads MGHRA; CDR2 reads YSYEKL. The CDR3: CASSQGRDTDTQYF. The CDR3 DNA reads as TGCGCCAGCAGCCAAGGACGGGACACAGATACGCAGTATTTT.

This clonotype was picked up many times. The chain joins TRBV19 to TRBJ2-3; D perhaps matches TRBD2 (6 bases). Looked up from germline, CDR1 is LNHDA and CDR2 is SQIVND (reference sequence). The CDR3 runs 15 residues. The V end lost 1 base, the J end lost 4 bases, and 12 bases lay between the germline ends. For the CDR3, the DNA is TGTGCCAGTAGTATAGTCCGGGAGTGGGCAGATACGCAGTATTTT. It is translated as CASSIVREWADTQYF.

This clonotype was seen ten or more times. CDR3 loop: CASSYGQGGNEKLFF. CDR3 sequence (DNA): TGTGCCAGCAGCTACGGACAGGGTGGTAATGAAAAACTGTTTTTT. The chain has TRBV7-2 and TRBJ1-4; 8 bases match TRBD1. V was clipped by 4 bases and J by 4 bases; unmatched bases: 5. The CDR3 length is 15 residues. The germline V gene encodes CDR1 SGHTA and CDR2 FQGNSA.

On this clonotype itself: One end of the junction varies from germline; a read error may be responsible. The V gene is TRBV5-1, the J gene TRBJ2-1; a weak D match, TRBD2 (5 bases). Germline V gene lookup returns CDR1 SGHRS and CDR2 YFSETQ. CDR3 length: 16 amino acids. In DNA, the CDR3 is TGCGCCAGCAGGGAAACACTGACTAAACGATACAGTGAGCAGTTCTTC. This sequence encodes CASRETLTKRYSEQFF.

This chain links TRBV2 with TRBJ1-4; 7 bases map to TRBD1. The CDR3 runs to 15 residues. Germline lookup yields CDR1 SNHLY and CDR2 FYNNEI. After removal of 6 bases from V and 12 bases from J, the junction contained 16 bases not matched to a gene. The CDR3: CASRETGAPIEELFF. CDR3 nucleotide sequence: TGTGCCAGCAGGGAAACAGGGGCCCCTATTGAGGAACTGTTTTTT.

The chain has TRBV9 and TRBJ2-7; 7 positions match TRBD1. J gave up 1 base and V 3 bases, and 4 bases lay outside the gene matches. The CDR3 has 14 residues. In germline, CDR1 is SGDLS, CDR2 YYNGEE. CDR3 protein: CASSAGQDSYEQYF. The CDR3 bases are TGTGCCAGCAGCGCCGGACAGGATTCCTACGAGCAGTACTTC.

The table lists this clonotype with many counts. The missing conserved phenylalanine or tryptophan at the end of this CDR3 makes a read error likely. The gene calls are TRBV7-8 and TRBJ1-6; no clear D. Germline CDR1 reads SGHVS; CDR2 reads FQNEAQ. The CDR3 consists of 17 residues. CDR3 sequence reads: CASSEHDPSSYNSPLHS. DNA of the CDR3: TGCGCCAGCAGCGAACACGATCCAAGCTCCTATAATTCACCCCTCCACTCT.

There are many counts of this clonotype. The rearrangement joins TRBV19 to TRBJ2-1, with D unclear. The CDR3 runs 13 residues. Germline CDR1 reads LNHDA; CDR2 reads SQIVND (reference sequence). V was shortened by 5 bases and J by 4 bases, with 9 bases between the two germline ends. The CDR3 loop is CASSSDVYNEQFF. DNA for the CDR3: TGTGCCAGTAGTTCTGATGTGTACAATGAGCAGTTCTTC.